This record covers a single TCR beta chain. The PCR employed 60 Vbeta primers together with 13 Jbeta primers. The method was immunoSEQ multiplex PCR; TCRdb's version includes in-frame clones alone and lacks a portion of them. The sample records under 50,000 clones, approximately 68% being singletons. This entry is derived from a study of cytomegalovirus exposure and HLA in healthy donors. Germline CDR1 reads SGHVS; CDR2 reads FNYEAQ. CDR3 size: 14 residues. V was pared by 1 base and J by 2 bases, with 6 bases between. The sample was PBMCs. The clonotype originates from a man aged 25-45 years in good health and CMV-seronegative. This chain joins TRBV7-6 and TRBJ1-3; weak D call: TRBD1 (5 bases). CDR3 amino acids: CASSLETAGNTIYF. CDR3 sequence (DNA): TGTGCCAGCAGCTTAGAGACAGCTGGAAACACCATATATTTT.